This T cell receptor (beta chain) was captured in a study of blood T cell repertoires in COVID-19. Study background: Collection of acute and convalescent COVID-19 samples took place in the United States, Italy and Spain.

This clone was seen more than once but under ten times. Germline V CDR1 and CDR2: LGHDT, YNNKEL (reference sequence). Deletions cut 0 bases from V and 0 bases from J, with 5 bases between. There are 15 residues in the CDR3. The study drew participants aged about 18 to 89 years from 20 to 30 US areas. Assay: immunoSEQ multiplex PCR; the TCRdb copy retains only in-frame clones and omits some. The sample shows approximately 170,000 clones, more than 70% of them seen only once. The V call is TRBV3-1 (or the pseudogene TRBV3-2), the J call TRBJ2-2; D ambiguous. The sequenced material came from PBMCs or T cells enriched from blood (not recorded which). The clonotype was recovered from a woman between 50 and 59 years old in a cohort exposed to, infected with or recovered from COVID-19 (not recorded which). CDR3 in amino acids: CASSQEIANTGELFF. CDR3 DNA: TGTGCCAGCAGCCAAGAGATAGCGAACACCGGGGAGCTGTTTTTT.